This T cell receptor (beta chain) stems from a study of blood T cell repertoires in COVID-19. Study at large: COVID-19 samples from acute and convalescent phases originated in the United States, Italy and Spain. PBMCs, B-cell-depleted T cells, or T cells provided the cDNA or gDNA that made up the material.

TCRdb's copy holds only in-frame clones and misses some; the assay was immunoSEQ multiplex PCR. The table lists under 150,000 clones, almost 85% of them singletons. The receptor's source is a human donor in a cohort sampled during active COVID-19. What was sequenced was peripheral blood.

CDR3 DNA: TGTGCCAGCAGCTTGGGACAGGGCTTCTACGAGCAGTACTTC. Amino acid sequence: CASSLGQGFYEQYF. V and J are TRBV5-6 and TRBJ2-7, with 7 nucleotides matching TRBD1. CDR1 and CDR2 from the germline V gene are SGHDT and YYEEEE. With 0 bases clipped from V and 3 bases from J, the junction kept 3 bases outside the gene matches. The CDR3 totals 14 residues.